Sequencing of this TCR beta chain was carried out in a study of blood T cells in healthy people across ages (dated by TCRdb to 2014 to 2015). At the level of the whole study: In model experiments, template switching captured roughly one uniquely barcoded TCR beta cDNA molecule for every two T cells. Using deep sequencing normalized with unique cDNA molecular identifiers, the study measured how TCR beta repertoire diversity changes with age. The donors were divided into four age groups: young (average approximately 17 years), middle-aged (roughly 42), aged (around 67) and long-lived (more than 75). For two donors (one aged 18 to 30 and one aged 80 or older), the study analyzed two additional independent replicas of 1 million unique cDNA reads from the same blood draw. To avoid experimental bias, donors of different ages were randomly spread across the sequencing lanes.

Results the study describes overall, beyond this receptor: Conclusive comparison of naive and antigen-experienced compartments was prevented by the profiling of bulk unsorted PBMCs. Estimates of total diversity based on one million sequenced T cells were regarded as lower bounds and as underestimates. The CMV infection status of donors was not known, potentially confounding age-related changes in expanded clonotypes. The long-lived group showed more naive CD4+ T cells, fewer expanded clones and increased TCR diversity than the aged group, suggesting age selection. As age increased, observed TCR beta diversity per million T cells dropped in a roughly linear way, and a significant reduction was already evident by age 40. A strong correlation was found between observed TCR beta diversity and the percentage of naive T cells measured by flow cytometry.

Relative to germline, V is 2 bases shorter and J is 9 bases shorter, with 10 bases between their ends. The CDR3 runs 12 amino acids, cysteine and phenylalanine included. Left in the record is the CDR3 DNA by itself, 36 bases read in frame from the first base. The germline V gene gives CDR1 as SGHTA and CDR2 as FQGNSA. Receptors were amplified or captured by 5' RACE. The instrument was an Illumina HiSeq 2500. A second PCR of about 7 to 12 cycles was run with a J-beta primer mix and a sample-barcoded 5' primer. A unique molecular identifier was introduced onto each TCR beta cDNA molecule by a template-switch 5' adaptor carrying 12 random nucleotides. At least 3 million CDR3-containing paired-end reads were obtained from each sample. The Mint cDNA synthesis kit, primed by a TRBC-specific oligonucleotide, was used to synthesize first-strand cDNA from all RNA. Following uracil-DNA glycosylase treatment, all cDNA underwent a first 18-cycle PCR with the universal primers M1SS and BC2_uni_R. In the authors' own workflow: For normalization, 1 million high-quality reads, each with a distinct molecular identifier, were randomly selected from each sample. Reads sharing molecular identifiers were discarded rather than binned into consensus sequences. CDR3 identification, clonotype clustering and error correction used MiTCR with a Q25 quality threshold and the strictest error-elimination algorithm. A nonparametric unseen species model with Euler transformation was used to estimate lower-bound total TCR beta diversity. TCRdb applied fastp at Q25 and MiXCR to the public reads, then kept only in-frame beta chains. Each CDR3 protein gets just one entry, which takes the most common genes and DNA from the rows behind it. The V and J calls, along with clone size, are taken from TCRdb and not from the paper's own processing. The sample profile shows 1.5 million to 2 million distinct CDR3 sequences; around 50% of them were found once. Roughly 2.1% of the sample comes from the top ten.

Concerning this clonotype itself: This clone's antigen is unknown. Base qualities are not at hand, and no much larger clone is one base apart.

Donors were 39 systemically healthy Caucasian individuals from Russia aged roughly 6 to 90 years. Approximately 11 milliliters of peripheral blood were drawn from each donor into EDTA-treated Vacutainer tubes. PBMCs were isolated by Ficoll-Paque density-gradient centrifugation, with at least 7 million obtained per sample. Total RNA was extracted from PBMCs with Trizol reagent, with at least 5 micrograms obtained per sample. The percentages of naive CD45RAhigh/CD27high T cells were determined by flow cytometry on a PBMC aliquot from every donor. The chain employs TRBV7-2 and TRBJ2-5; the D match is possibly TRBD1 or TRBD2, with 5 bases aligned in each. The specimen was blood. The sequence was collected from a woman in her thirties or forties in good health. The CDR3 reads as follows: CASSLSLGAQYF. The DNA is TGTGCCAGCAGCTTAAGTTTGGGGGCCCAGTACTTC.